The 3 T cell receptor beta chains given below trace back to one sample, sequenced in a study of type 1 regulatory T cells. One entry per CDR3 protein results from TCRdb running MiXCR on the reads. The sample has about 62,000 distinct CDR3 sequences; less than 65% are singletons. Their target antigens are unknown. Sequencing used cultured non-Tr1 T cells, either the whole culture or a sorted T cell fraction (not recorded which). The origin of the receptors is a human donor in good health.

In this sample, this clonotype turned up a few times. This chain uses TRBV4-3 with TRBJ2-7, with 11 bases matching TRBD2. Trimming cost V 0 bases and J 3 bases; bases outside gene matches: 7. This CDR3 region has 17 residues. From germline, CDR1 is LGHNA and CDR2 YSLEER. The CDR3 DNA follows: TGCGCCAGCAGCCAAGATTATACTAGCGGGAGTATCTACGAGCAGTACTTC. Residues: CASSQDYTSGSIYEQYF.

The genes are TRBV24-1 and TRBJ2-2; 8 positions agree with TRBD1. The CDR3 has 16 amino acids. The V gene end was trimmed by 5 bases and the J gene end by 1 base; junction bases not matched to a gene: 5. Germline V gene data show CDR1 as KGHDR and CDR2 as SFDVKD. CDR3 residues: CATSVFGQGNTGELFF. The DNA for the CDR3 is TGTGCCACCAGTGTATTCGGACAGGGGAACACCGGGGAGCTGTTTTTT.

CDR3 region: CASSLDSSSGVYNEQFF. The CDR3 DNA reads as TGTGCCAGCAGCTTAGATTCGTCTAGCGGGGTTTACAATGAGCAGTTCTTC. The gene calls are TRBV7-3 and TRBJ2-1; 9 bases are shared with TRBD2. After removal of 2 bases from V and 4 bases from J, the junction contained 9 bases not matched to a gene. The germline CDR1 and CDR2 sequences are SGHTA and FQGTGA. This CDR3 is 17 amino acids long.